This TCR beta chain was captured by sequencing in a study of response to subunit inactivated influenza vaccine. Study-wide results and caveats: After each seasonal influenza vaccination, few new T cells are recruited, the authors suggested.

Details on this clonotype: No antigen is known for it.

TCRdb reprocessed the RT-PCR reads with MiXCR, giving one entry per CDR3 protein. The data contain some 850,000 distinct CDR3 sequences, less than 20% of them seen just once; the ten biggest clones take up about a tenth. This clonotype originated in a man aged 50 to 59 who received an inactivated influenza vaccine. The sequences come from PBMCs from blood, collected 4 to 6 days after vaccination.

Here the CDR3 DNA reads TGTGCCAGCAGCTTACCACAGGGCCCTTATGGCTACACCTTC. As protein: CASSLPQGPYGYTF. The chain joins TRBV5-4 to TRBJ1-2; D is possibly TRBD1 (6 bases). CDR3 length: 14 residues. Trimming removed 2 bases at V and 5 bases at J, with 13 bases between. Germline V gives CDR1 SGHNT, CDR2 YYREEE (reference sequence). Filled out from reference TRBV5-4 and TRBJ1-2, the complete variable domain reads ETGVTQSPTHLIKTRGQQVTLRCSSQSGHNTVSWYQQALGQGPQFIFQYYREEENGRGNFPPRFSGLQFPNYSSELNVNALELDDSALYLCASSLPQGPYGYTFGSGTRLTVV.